The 8 T cell receptor beta chains given below trace back to one sample, sequenced in a study of T cells in Graves' hyperthyroidism and ophthalmopathy. The TCR beta CDR3 regions underwent amplification using RNA transcripts as the source. When the TCR CDR3 underwent first-round RT-PCR, the HTBI primer set was used. TCRdb reanalysed the multiplex PCR reads using MiXCR and keeps one entry per CDR3 protein. Of 50,000 to 75,000 distinct CDR3 sequences in the sample, 49% are singletons; the top ten hold 9.5% to 15%. Specimen: blood. These receptors were obtained from a young woman with Graves' ophthalmopathy.

This clonotype occurred many times. The genes are TRBV28 and TRBJ2-5; TRBD1 matches at 7 bases. Germline trimming cut 1 base from V and 5 bases from J; bases unmatched to any gene: 7. Germline V CDR1 and CDR2: MDHEN, SYDVKM. The CDR3 spans 15 residues. The CDR3 nucleotides are TGTGCCAGCAGTTTATCGGCAGCACAGGGGGAGACCCAGTACTTC. Translation: CASSLSAAQGETQYF.

This sequence joins TRBV25-1 and TRBJ1-3; a possible D gene is TRBD1 (5 bases). The CDR3 totals 17 residues. Germline assignment: CDR1 MGHDK and CDR2 SYGVNS. V lost 4 bases, J lost 1 base, and 17 bases lay in between. The CDR3 is CASSVGAGVGSGNTIYF. CDR3 DNA sequence: TGTGCCAGCAGTGTAGGGGCAGGAGTGGGGTCTGGAAACACCATATATTTT.

This clonotype was counted ten times or more. The V gene is TRBV20-1, the J gene TRBJ1-1, with no clear D. The CDR3 length is 13 residues. The V and J ends lost 3 bases and 1 base respectively, with 9 bases between them. CDR1 DFQATT and CDR2 SNEGSKA come from the germline V gene (reference sequence). The CDR3 loop reads CSARNTANTEAFF. CDR3 DNA: TGCAGTGCTAGGAACACGGCGAACACTGAAGCTTTCTTT.

The rearrangement links TRBV7-9 to TRBJ1-3; D is ambiguous. Trimming removed 6 bases at V and 0 bases at J, with 12 bases between. CDR3 length: 15 residues. CDR1 and CDR2 (germline): SEHNR, FQNEAQ (reference sequence). The CDR3 here is CASSIGLNSGNTIYF. CDR3 DNA sequence: TGTGCCAGCAGTATTGGACTGAACTCTGGAAACACCATATATTTT.

This clonotype was observed at least ten times. The V and J genes are TRBV27 and TRBJ1-6; D might be TRBD1 (5 bases). Per germline, CDR1 MNHEY and CDR2 SMNVEV (reference sequence). V was pared by 5 bases and J by 9 bases, with 17 bases between. This CDR3 is 15 amino acids long. For the CDR3, the DNA is TGTGCCAGCAGTGCCGGACAAAGTAGCTTTTCACCCCTCCACTTT. This sequence encodes CASSAGQSSFSPLHF.

A word on this clonotype: This clone may be a read error of a much larger clone one base away. This chain joins TRBV13 and TRBJ2-7, with 10 bases lining up with TRBD2. CDR3 length equals 14 residues. Germline CDR1 is PRHDT and CDR2 is FYEKMQ (reference sequence). CDR3 coding DNA: TGTACCAGCAGCTTAGCGGGAGGTTTCTACGAGCAGTACTTC. Translation gives CTSSLAGGFYEQYF.

The chain combines TRBV28 with TRBJ2-5; tentative D call: TRBD2 (6 bases). From germline, CDR1 is MDHEN and CDR2 SYDVKM. Trimming stripped 6 bases from V and 4 bases from J, with 18 bases between. CDR3 length: 15 amino acids. CDR3 in DNA: TGTGCCAGCAGCTCTCGGGGTTTGGGGGGAGAGACCCAGTACTTC. This encodes CASSSRGLGGETQYF. The variable domain in full, with the rest retrieved from reference TRBV28 and TRBJ2-5, is DVKVTQSSRYLVKRTGEKVFLECVQDMDHENMFWYRQDPGLGLRLIYFSYDVKMKEKGDIPEGYSVSREKKERFSLILESASTNQTSMYLCASSSRGLGGETQYFGPGTRLLVL.

The table lists this clonotype with a few counts. The chain is built from TRBV7-2 and TRBJ2-3; 7 bases are shared with TRBD2. Looked up from germline, CDR1 is SGHTA and CDR2 is FQGNSA. This CDR3 comprises 16 residues. With V trimmed by 4 bases and J by 11 bases, 18 bases remained unmatched. This CDR3 is CASSSRESGVHNEQYF. Here the CDR3 DNA reads TGTGCCAGCAGCTCCCGGGAGAGCGGGGTTCACAATGAGCAGTATTTT.